Described below is a single T cell receptor (beta chain) sequence and its context. Its target is unknown. The data were obtained in a study of regulatory T cells. Study-level points and caveats: In patients, unique TRB V-J pairs were restricted and V/J usage skewed, especially in Tregs.

CDR1 and CDR2 (germline): PRHDT, FYEKMQ (reference sequence). The ends were cut back, 2 bases at V and 2 bases at J, with 22 bases in the middle. This CDR3 contains 18 residues. The PCR used 52 TRBV and 13 TRBJ primers. Generated by immunoSEQ multiplex PCR, the TCRdb table keeps only in-frame clones and is missing some. This table holds some 17,000 clones, roughly 90% found once. This clonotype was sampled from a person between 18 and 30 years old with CD3G deficiency. The genes are TRBV13 and TRBJ2-7, with D perhaps matching TRBD2 (6 bases). The material sequenced was CD8+ T cells sorted from blood. The CDR3 sequence: CASSLYPPRRGPPYEQYF. Written as DNA, the CDR3 is TGTGCCAGCAGCTTATATCCGCCCAGGAGGGGTCCCCCCTACGAGCAGTACTTC.